The present T cell receptor (beta chain) was sequenced within a study of Ad26.COV2.S vaccination and SARS-CoV-2 variants. Some clones are missing from TCRdb's copy, which holds only in-frame ones; the method was immunoSEQ multiplex PCR. The sample holds around 300,000 clones, approximately 86% seen once. The CDR3 has 14 residues. The germline V gene encodes CDR1 KGHSH and CDR2 LQKENI. V lost 5 bases to trimming and J lost 0 bases; unmatched junction nucleotides: 3. Treatment of the sample: approximately 18 received Ad26.COV2.S at low or high dose, single or two shots; several received placebo; per-sample allocation not given. Collection of samples fell on day 63 after the first vaccine or placebo injection.

The sample in question was peripheral blood, obtained in a trial of Ad26.COV2.S vaccine versus placebo. V gene TRBV18 combines with J gene TRBJ1-1; 7 nucleotides line up with TRBD1. The source is a person between 18 and 60 years old who received the Ad26.COV2.S COVID-19 vaccine or a placebo. CDR3 in amino acids: CASSLQGLNTEAFF. The CDR3 coding sequence is TGTGCCAGCTCATTACAGGGGTTGAACACTGAAGCTTTCTTT.